This T cell receptor (beta chain) was captured by sequencing in a study of cytomegalovirus exposure and HLA in healthy donors. CDR1 SEHNR and CDR2 FQNEAQ come from the germline V gene (reference sequence). Trimming took off 4 bases at V and 0 bases at J, with 12 bases between the two ends. The CDR3 extends over 15 amino acids. Findings and limits, study-wide: The study found most TCR sequences rare, yet found some public TCRs in many donors.

Sequencing was performed with immunoSEQ multiplex PCR; in TCRdb, only in-frame clones are kept and a portion is missing. The sample has under 200,000 clones, more than 75% seen once. With respect to this clone: The antigen is unknown.

V is TRBV7-9 and J is TRBJ1-2, with D maybe TRBD1 (5 bases). Sample: PBMCs. This sequence originates from a young man in good health and CMV-seropositive. This chain's CDR3 is CASSSASGPNYGYTF. For the CDR3, the DNA is TGTGCCAGCAGCTCCGCGTCAGGGCCTAACTATGGCTACACCTTC.